Listed below are T cell receptor beta chains from one sample, sequenced in a study of graft-versus-host responses after intestinal transplantation. Profiled with immunoSEQ multiplex PCR; TCRdb holds only in-frame clones, not every one. The sample consists of 60,000 to 75,000 clones, around nine tenths of them appearing once. Specimen: ileum tissue, collected less than 400 days after transplant. All receptors come from a human patient who received an intestinal transplant, so some T cells may come from the graft donor. Each CDR3 is given without its conserved first and last residue. D genes are given only for firm matches.

CDR3	V	J	D
ASSDRGRGFYGYT	TRBV2	TRBJ1-2	.
ASSGQGADTQY	TRBV2	TRBJ2-3	TRBD1
ASSGGLNTEAF	TRBV2	TRBJ1-1	.
ASSPGAGGIHEQY	TRBV5-1	.	TRBD1
ASSLNPWAGGTDTQY	TRBV7-3	TRBJ2-3	TRBD2
ASSRRQETQY	TRBV5-1	TRBJ2-5	.
ASTYGLGQPQH	TRBV6-6	TRBJ1-5	.
ASSLGPGANVLT	TRBV11-2	TRBJ2-6	.
ASSEEVSGTTSTDTQY	TRBV2	TRBJ2-3	.
ASSEAQGHYGYT	TRBV6-1	TRBJ1-2	.
ASSDLDSAYEQY	TRBV6-5	TRBJ2-7	.
AISRGYDQPQH	TRBV10-3	TRBJ1-5	TRBD1
AGRQGYGEKLF	TRBV28	TRBJ1-4	.
ASSYSSSSYNEQF	TRBV6-5	TRBJ2-1	.
ASSESPGQGKDTQY	TRBV6-1	TRBJ2-3	TRBD1
ASSQDLAGGDNEQF	TRBV4-1	TRBJ2-1	TRBD1
ASSPRGGNQPQH	TRBV9	TRBJ1-5	.
ASSPTSTDTQY	TRBV18	TRBJ2-3	.
ASSRQGGSETQY	TRBV2	TRBJ2-5	.
ASIGLNTGELF	TRBV19	TRBJ2-2	.
ASSVEGGTDTQY	TRBV9	TRBJ2-3	.
ASSPGLGAIYEQY	TRBV7-9	.	TRBD2
ASSLGTGGIGSGYT	TRBV5-1	TRBJ1-2	TRBD1
ASSHERDEGYEQY	TRBV5-6	TRBJ2-7	.
ATSRDKAASSYEQY	TRBV15	TRBJ2-7	.
ASGGTGVYNEQF	TRBV6-5	TRBJ2-1	TRBD1
ASSSGLFSYEQY	TRBV5-1	TRBJ2-7	TRBD2
ASSFRQLIRGRQPQH	TRBV28	TRBJ1-5	.
ASSLGRYTEAF	TRBV5-4	TRBJ1-1	.
ASSLTGGLETQY	TRBV7-2	TRBJ2-5	TRBD1
ASSQDQWQGANEQY	TRBV4-1	TRBJ2-7	.
ASSLDYEQY	TRBV2	TRBJ2-7	.
ASSLGTSNNEQF	TRBV7-3	TRBJ2-1	.
ASRSSRDRGNEQY	TRBV28	.	TRBD1
ASSPTGKTSYNEQF	TRBV28	TRBJ2-1	.
ASSHRSLGVDRRYNSPLH	TRBV4-1	TRBJ1-6	.
ASSEPFQPQH	TRBV6-1	TRBJ1-5	.
ASSWNSGVQETQY	TRBV28	TRBJ2-5	TRBD2
ASSPGYNEQF	TRBV28	TRBJ2-1	.
ASSWTNLLF	TRBV7-2	TRBJ2-1	.
ASSATGDTGELF	TRBV6-1	TRBJ2-2	TRBD1
ASSPPGQGSYEQY	TRBV5-4	TRBJ2-7	TRBD1
ASSSGTEIYEQY	TRBV7-9	TRBJ2-7	TRBD1
ASSERVQLAGSGNTIY	TRBV2	TRBJ1-3	.
ASSVGTGAPYEQY	TRBV9	TRBJ2-7	.
ASSYLRDQPQH	TRBV27	TRBJ1-5	.
ASSQDPGQGIYEQY	TRBV4-1	TRBJ2-7	TRBD1
ASRQGLSGDTQY	TRBV2	TRBJ2-3	.
ASSFSGSTDTQY	TRBV28	TRBJ2-3	.
ASSVTDEQY	TRBV2	TRBJ2-7	.
ASSKTGWQPQH	TRBV19	TRBJ1-5	.
ASTWGLAGEATNEQF	TRBV25-1	TRBJ2-1	TRBD2
SVEEDTQY	TRBV29-1	TRBJ2-3	.
ASTFGPAYEQY	TRBV11-1	TRBJ2-7	.
ASSLGLGETQY	TRBV11-2	TRBJ2-5	.
ASRDRGGGPYNEQF	TRBV5-4	TRBJ2-1	.
ASSPDGYSGNTIY	TRBV9	TRBJ1-3	.